Listed below are T cell receptor beta chains from one sample, sequenced in a study of cytomegalovirus exposure and HLA in healthy donors. Here immunoSEQ multiplex PCR was the method, and the copy in TCRdb shows in-frame clones only, minus some. The sample lists 200,000 to 250,000 clones; roughly 84% were seen once. The sample consisted of PBMCs. The receptors were gathered from a girl aged 2 to 9 in good health and CMV-seronegative. CDR3s include the opening cysteine and the closing phenylalanine or tryptophan. The D gene is left open where the match is weak. Where a row states a size, it is once, few, many or the class of an expanded clone; other rows omit it.

size: once
V: TRBV4-1
D: NA
J: TRBJ1-1
CDR3: CASSQPNREPGGRYMNTEAFF
DNA: TGCGCCAGCAGCCAACCTAATCGAGAGCCGGGGGGGCGATACATGAACACTGAAGCTTTCTTT

size: NA
V: TRBV25-1
D: NA
J: TRBJ2-7
CDR3: CASSEWGGPSSYEQYF
DNA: TGTGCCAGCAGTGAATGGGGAGGTCCCAGCTCCTACGAGCAGTACTTC

size: NA
V: TRBV19
D: TRBD2
J: TRBJ2-5
CDR3: CASSISPSGSGPRETQYF
DNA: TGTGCCAGTAGTATAAGCCCTAGCGGGAGCGGGCCCAGGGAGACCCAGTACTTC

size: NA
V: TRBV6-1
D: NA
J: TRBJ1-1
CDR3: CASSQQGIAEAFF
DNA: TGTGCCAGCAGCCAACAGGGTATTGCTGAAGCTTTCTTT

size: NA
V: TRBV6-1
D: TRBD1
J: TRBJ2-1
CDR3: CASSEATGSGYREQFF
DNA: TGTGCCAGCAGTGAAGCGACAGGGTCCGGTTATCGTGAGCAGTTCTTC

size: NA
V: TRBV2
D: NA
J: TRBJ2-5
CDR3: CATQWGQGAETQYF
DNA: TGTGCCACCCAATGGGGCCAGGGTGCAGAGACCCAGTACTTC

size: NA
V: TRBV6-5
D: NA
J: TRBJ2-1
CDR3: CASSLGGNEQFF
DNA: TGTGCCAGCAGTTTGGGCGGGAATGAGCAGTTCTTC

size: NA
V: TRBV15
D: TRBD2
J: TRBJ2-7
CDR3: CATSRDSGRSSYEQYF
DNA: TGTGCCACCAGCAGAGATAGCGGGAGGAGCTCCTACGAGCAGTACTTC

size: NA
V: TRBV6-5
D: TRBD1
J: TRBJ1-5
CDR3: CASSLDRIQPQHF
DNA: TGTGCCAGCAGCTTGGACAGGATCCAGCCCCAGCATTTT

size: NA
V: TRBV5-1
D: TRBD2
J: TRBJ2-7
CDR3: CASSSGTSGRASEQYF
DNA: TGCGCCAGCAGCTCTGGGACTAGCGGGAGGGCCTCCGAGCAGTACTTC

size: NA
V: TRBV7-3
D: TRBD2
J: TRBJ2-3
CDR3: CASSPTTSGGPFPRTDTQYF
DNA: TGTGCCAGCAGCCCGACGACTAGCGGGGGCCCTTTCCCACGCACAGATACGCAGTATTTT

size: NA
V: TRBV18
D: TRBD1
J: TRBJ1-1
CDR3: CASSLRGHGEAFF
DNA: TGTGCCAGCTCGCTCAGGGGGCACGGTGAAGCTTTCTTT

size: NA
V: TRBV29-1
D: NA
J: TRBJ1-1
CDR3: CSVEKSRDTEAFF
DNA: TGCAGCGTTGAAAAGAGCAGGGACACTGAAGCTTTCTTT

size: few
V: TRBV6-5
D: NA
J: TRBJ1-4
CDR3: CASSYGQAPEKLFF
DNA: TGTGCCAGCAGTTACGGGCAGGCCCCTGAAAAACTGTTTTTT

size: NA
V: TRBV25-1
D: NA
J: TRBJ2-1
CDR3: CASSPPSGRPHYNEQFF
DNA: TGTGCCAGCAGTCCCCCTTCCGGGAGACCCCATTACAATGAGCAGTTCTTC

size: NA
V: TRBV27
D: TRBD2
J: TRBJ2-1
CDR3: CASSPLAGVGNEQFF
DNA: TGTGCCAGCAGTCCGCTAGCGGGAGTAGGAAATGAGCAGTTCTTC

size: NA
V: TRBV5-1
D: NA
J: TRBJ2-7
CDR3: CASSLNRVSDYEQYF
DNA: TGCGCCAGCAGCTTGAACAGGGTAAGCGACTACGAGCAGTACTTC

size: NA
V: TRBV7-9
D: NA
J: TRBJ2-3
CDR3: CASSFVSSWVTGTDTQYF
DNA: TGTGCCAGCAGTTTCGTCAGTTCGTGGGTCACAGGAACAGATACGCAGTATTTT

size: NA
V: TRBV4-1
D: NA
J: TRBJ1-1
CDR3: CASSPTAYYTEAFF
DNA: TGCGCCAGCAGCCCTACAGCCTACTACACTGAAGCTTTCTTT

size: NA
V: TRBV7-2
D: TRBD2
J: TRBJ2-2
CDR3: CASSFSGGANTGELFF
DNA: TGTGCCAGCAGCTTTAGCGGGGGAGCCAACACCGGGGAGCTGTTTTTT

size: NA
V: TRBV10-2
D: NA
J: TRBJ2-7
CDR3: CASSAGVEQYF
DNA: TGCGCCAGCAGTGCGGGAGTCGAGCAGTACTTC

size: NA
V: TRBV30
D: NA
J: TRBJ2-2
CDR3: CAWNGVNTGELFF
DNA: TGTGCCTGGAACGGTGTTAACACCGGGGAGCTGTTTTTT

size: NA
V: TRBV4-2
D: TRBD1
J: TRBJ1-2
CDR3: CASSQDIRQGNGYTF
DNA: TGTGCCAGCAGCCAGGATATTAGACAGGGAAATGGCTACACCTTC

size: once
V: TRBV29-1
D: NA
J: TRBJ1-2
CDR3: CSVAGAVGYTF
DNA: TGCAGCGTTGCAGGGGCGGTTGGCTACACCTTC

size: NA
V: TRBV7-2
D: TRBD2
J: TRBJ2-3
CDR3: CASSLAGTRESDTQYF
DNA: TGTGCCAGCAGCTTAGCCGGGACTAGAGAGTCAGATACGCAGTATTTT

size: NA
V: TRBV5-1
D: NA
J: TRBJ1-6
CDR3: CASSSAWAGGDSPLHF
DNA: TGCGCCAGCAGCTCGGCGTGGGCGGGAGGAGATTCACCCCTCCACTTT

size: NA
V: TRBV19
D: NA
J: TRBJ2-3
CDR3: CASRGGADTQYF
DNA: TGTGCCAGTAGAGGGGGTGCAGATACGCAGTATTTT

size: NA
V: TRBV5-1
D: TRBD1
J: TRBJ2-2
CDR3: CASSRQGANTGELFF
DNA: TGCGCCAGCAGCCGACAGGGGGCGAACACCGGGGAGCTGTTTTTT

size: once
V: TRBV6-1
D: TRBD2
J: TRBJ2-5
CDR3: CASSPPGLGGETQYF
DNA: TGTGCCAGCAGTCCCCCGGGACTAGGGGGGGAGACCCAGTACTTC

size: once
V: TRBV5-1
D: NA
J: TRBJ1-1
CDR3: CASSLDGVTEAFF
DNA: TGCGCCAGCAGCTTGGACGGAGTCACTGAAGCTTTCTTT

size: NA
V: TRBV7-9
D: TRBD1
J: TRBJ1-2
CDR3: CASVPPQGALIYGYTF
DNA: TGTGCCAGCGTACCACCCCAGGGGGCTCTCATCTATGGCTACACCTTC

size: NA
V: TRBV6-5
D: TRBD2
J: TRBJ2-3
CDR3: CASSYASGGGNTQYF
DNA: TGTGCCAGCAGTTACGCTAGCGGGGGGGGAAATACGCAGTATTTT

size: NA
V: TRBV10-3
D: TRBD1
J: TRBJ1-2
CDR3: CASLRDRGHYGYTF
DNA: TGTGCCAGTCTCCGGGACAGGGGCCACTATGGCTACACCTTC

size: NA
V: TRBV5-6
D: NA
J: TRBJ2-7
CDR3: CASSLVRPYEQYF
DNA: TGTGCCAGCAGCTTGGTCAGGCCCTACGAGCAGTACTTC

size: NA
V: TRBV12-5
D: TRBD1
J: TRBJ1-1
CDR3: CASAPGGPNTEAFF
DNA: TGTGCTAGTGCCCCAGGGGGGCCGAACACTGAAGCTTTCTTT

size: NA
V: TRBV13
D: NA
J: TRBJ1-1
CDR3: CASSLGSGIAEAFF
DNA: TGTGCCAGCAGCTTAGGCTCGGGGATCGCTGAAGCTTTCTTT

size: NA
V: TRBV2
D: NA
J: TRBJ2-2
CDR3: CASIRGITGELFF
DNA: TGTGCCAGCATCAGGGGAATAACGGGGGAGCTGTTTTTT